The rows below give T cell receptor beta chains drawn from one sample of a study of T cells after yellow fever vaccination. TCRdb redid the calling of the 5' RACE reads with MiXCR, one entry per CDR3 protein. Of some 350,000 distinct CDR3 sequences listed, 8.5% to 9% are singletons. The input for sequencing was PBMCs, taken on the day of the first yellow fever vaccination. These TCRs come from a young man who received the YFV17D yellow fever vaccine. The CDR3 runs from the conserved cysteine through the conserved F or W. The D gene is left open where the match is weak. Clone size is shown for a subset of rows, as once, few, many or a class of expanded clone.

NA	TRBV5-1	TRBJ1-2	NA	TGCGCCAGCAGCCGCCAGGTCAGCAGTTATGGCTACACCTTC	CASSRQVSSYGYTF
TRBD1	TRBV12-3/TRBV12-4	TRBJ2-3	many	TGTGCCAGCAGTTCGGGACAGGGGGCTCAAGCAGATACGCAGTATTTT	CASSSGQGAQADTQYF
NA	TRBV6-5	TRBJ1-6	few	TGTGCCAGCAGTTACTCGAGGGGGGTGCTTCGGAATTCACCCCTCCACTTT	CASSYSRGVLRNSPLHF
NA	TRBV5-8	TRBJ2-6	once	TGTGCCAGCCGCCAGGGAGGTGGGGCCAACGTCCTGACTTTC	CASRQGGGANVLTF
TRBD2	TRBV6-4	TRBJ2-1	few	TGTGCCAGCAGTGTCGCTAGCGGGGGGGCTGGTGAGCAGTTCTTC	CASSVASGGAGEQFF
NA	TRBV12-3/TRBV12-4	TRBJ1-1	many	TGTGCCAGCAGGGGGGCCGGCACTGAAGCTTTCTTT	CASRGAGTEAFF
NA	TRBV5-6	TRBJ1-1	few	TGTGCCAGCAGCTTGGGAGGGTGGGCTATGAACACTGAAGCTTTCTTT	CASSLGGWAMNTEAFF
NA	TRBV12-3/TRBV12-4	TRBJ2-5	many	TGTGCCACCGCTCTTACAGGGCAAGAGACCCAGTACTTC	CATALTGQETQYF
TRBD1	TRBV5-4	TRBJ2-1	few	TGTGCCAGCAGCTCTAGGACAGGGGAATGGTACAATGAGCAGTTCTTC	CASSSRTGEWYNEQFF
NA	TRBV6-1	TRBJ1-4	few	TGTGCCAGCAGTGATGGAAAACTGTTTTTT	CASSDGKLFF
NA	TRBV4-2	TRBJ1-5	NA	TGTGCCAGCAGCCTCCAACGCTCGGATCAGCCCCAGCATTTT	CASSLQRSDQPQHF
NA	TRBV20-1	TRBJ1-1	NA	TGCAGTGCTAGAAAGGGGGTAGGAAACTACAACACTGAAGCTTTCTTT	CSARKGVGNYNTEAFF
NA	TRBV10-3	TRBJ1-5	many	TGTGCCATCAGTGAGTCGGCCCGGGGAGGGTTCGGTCAGCCCCAGCATTTT	CAISESARGGFGQPQHF
NA	TRBV4-2	TRBJ2-7	few	TGTGCCAGCAGCCATAGGGCGGAGCGATACTTC	CASSHRAERYF
TRBD1	TRBV20-1	TRBJ2-2	few	TGCAGTGCGGGGGCAGGGGGCGGCACCGGGGAGCTGTTTTTT	CSAGAGGGTGELFF
TRBD1	TRBV7-2	TRBJ2-1	NA	TGTGCCAGCACCCGGGACAGGGGTACAAATGAGCAGTTCTTC	CASTRDRGTNEQFF
NA	TRBV7-9	TRBJ2-3	NA	TGTGCCAGCAGCTTACCGGTTGGCACGCAGTATTTT	CASSLPVGTQYF
NA	TRBV7-2	TRBJ2-4	NA	TGTGCCAGCAGCTACCCCCCGCTGGTACCTCAGTACTTC	CASSYPPLVPQYF
NA	TRBV5-1	TRBJ2-1	many	TGCGCCAGCACCGCGCAGGGCGGGGAGAATGAGCAGTTCTTC	CASTAQGGENEQFF
NA	TRBV10-3	TRBJ2-7	many	TGTGCCATCAGTGGGAGCTCCTACGAGCAGTACTTC	CAISGSSYEQYF
TRBD1	TRBV5-1	TRBJ1-1	NA	TGCGCCAGCAGCCTGGACAGGGCGAACACTGGAGCTTTCTTT	CASSLDRANTGAFF
NA	TRBV20-1	TRBJ2-2	few	TGCAGTGCTAGCTCTGACACCGGGGAGCTGTTTTTT	CSASSDTGELFF
NA	TRBV9	TRBJ2-2	NA	TGTGCCAGCAGCGTATGGACAGCGTCGAACACCGGGGAGCTGTTTTTT	CASSVWTASNTGELFF
TRBD2	TRBV15	TRBJ2-5	NA	TGTGCCACCAGCAGAGGACTAGCGGGGGGCCAAGAGACCCAGTACTTC	CATSRGLAGGQETQYF
TRBD2	TRBV7-9	TRBJ2-4	few	TGTGCCAGCAGCTGGACTAGCGGACAAAACATTCAGTACTTC	CASSWTSGQNIQYF
NA	TRBV5-1	TRBJ2-3	once	TGCGCCAGCAGCTTGGAAGCGAACAGAAGGCTCACAGATACGCAGTATTTT	CASSLEANRRLTDTQYF
NA	TRBV3-1	TRBJ1-2	many	TGTGCCAGCAGCCAAGCACATTATGGCTACACCTTC	CASSQAHYGYTF
NA	TRBV30	TRBJ2-7	few	TGTGCCTGGGGGTTCGGGTCCTACGAGCAGTACTTC	CAWGFGSYEQYF
NA	TRBV5-1	TRBJ2-1	few	TGCGCCAGCAGCTTGGGAGGCCCCAACAATGAGCAGTTCTTC	CASSLGGPNNEQFF
TRBD1	TRBV12-3/TRBV12-4	TRBJ1-2	NA	TGTGCCAGCAGTTTAGGGGACAGGGGGACAGATGGCTACACCTTC	CASSLGDRGTDGYTF
NA	TRBV27	TRBJ2-7	many	TGTGCCACTGGGGGGCTTAGCTCCTACGAGCAGTACTTC	CATGGLSSYEQYF
NA	TRBV7-9	TRBJ1-3	few	TGTGCCAGCAGCTTGGGGACGATTATGTCTGGAAACACCATATATTTT	CASSLGTIMSGNTIYF
NA	TRBV20-1	TRBJ2-5	few	TGCAGTGCTAGATGGTACCCCCGGGAGACCCAGTACTTC	CSARWYPRETQYF
NA	TRBV18	TRBJ2-2	many	TGTGCCAGCTCACCACCCAGGGGGAACACCGGGGAGCTGTTTTTT	CASSPPRGNTGELFF
NA	TRBV7-2	TRBJ1-6	few	TGTGCCAGCACCCAATACAGGGCCCCCCTCCACTTT	CASTQYRAPLHF
NA	TRBV4-1	TRBJ1-2	many	TGCGCCAGCAGCCAAGATATGGGACCTTATGGCTACACCTTC	CASSQDMGPYGYTF
NA	TRBV7-7	TRBJ2-5	NA	TGTGCCAGCAGCTTGGGCAACAGGGACGGGGAGACCCAGTACTTC	CASSLGNRDGETQYF
NA	TRBV7-9	TRBJ1-2	NA	TGTGCCAGCGGCTGGGGGGGCGGCTACACCTTC	CASGWGGGYTF
NA	TRBV20-1	TRBJ1-1	many	TGCAGTGCTAAAACAGGGTTCGGAGCTTTCTTT	CSAKTGFGAFF
NA	TRBV12-3/TRBV12-4	TRBJ1-1	NA	TGTGCCAGCAGTCATACAGGGCGGAACACTGAAGCTTTCTTT	CASSHTGRNTEAFF
NA	TRBV20-1	TRBJ1-2	NA	TGCAGTGCTAGTGACAGGCATTCTAACTATGGCTACACCTTC	CSASDRHSNYGYTF
NA	TRBV25-1	TRBJ2-3	few	TGTGCCAGCGGAGGGAACACAGATACGCAGTATTTT	CASGGNTDTQYF
NA	TRBV7-9	TRBJ2-7	few	TGTGCCAGCATCCCCCGGGGCGTAGGGACCTACGAGCAGTACTTC	CASIPRGVGTYEQYF
NA	TRBV7-3	TRBJ2-3	few	TGTGCCAGCAGCTTAAGTGTTCTGGCAGACACAGATACGCAGTATTTT	CASSLSVLADTDTQYF
NA	TRBV19	TRBJ2-1	few	TGTGCCAGTAGTATAAAGCATGAATCCTACAATGAGCAGTTCTTC	CASSIKHESYNEQFF
NA	TRBV7-9	TRBJ1-2	NA	TGTGCCAGCAGCTTAGCAGGAGGACAGTTCTATGGCTACACCTTC	CASSLAGGQFYGYTF
NA	TRBV27	TRBJ1-2	NA	TGTGCCAGCAGTCATGACAGGTTCTATGGCTACACCTTC	CASSHDRFYGYTF
TRBD2	TRBV7-2	TRBJ2-1	NA	TGTGCCAGCAGCACCGGACTAGCGGGTTACAATGAGCAGTTCTTC	CASSTGLAGYNEQFF
NA	TRBV5-1	TRBJ2-1	NA	TGCGCCAGCAGCCAACCCCCGGGAGCCGGGAATGAGCAGTTCTTC	CASSQPPGAGNEQFF
NA	TRBV4-3	TRBJ1-1	NA	TGCGCCAGCAGCCAGGAGGGACAGAACACTGAAGCTTTCTTT	CASSQEGQNTEAFF
NA	TRBV7-8	TRBJ2-5	few	TGTGCCTGCCGGGGGCTGGAGGAGACCCAGTACTTC	CACRGLEETQYF
NA	TRBV5-6	TRBJ2-7	NA	TGTGCCAGCAGCTTGGCCGTAGGAGGCGGCTACGAGCAGTACTTC	CASSLAVGGGYEQYF